This T cell receptor beta chain was sequenced in a study of blood T cell repertoires in COVID-19. About the research overall: Acute and convalescent COVID-19 specimens originated in the United States, Italy and Spain. T cells, B-cell-depleted T cells, or PBMCs supplied cDNA or gDNA.

Categorization into cohorts depended on clinical history that participants reported. The CDR3 runs 12 residues. The V end was cut by 2 bases, the J end by 3 bases, with 6 bases between. Per germline, CDR1 SGHDT and CDR2 YYEEEE. As processed by the authors: Cell counts per sample came from amplifying reference gene primers. Sequencing was performed with immunoSEQ multiplex PCR; in TCRdb, only in-frame clones are kept and a portion is missing. That table gives V, J and clone size, and the DNA gave D and trimming. The sample contains 290,000 or so clones, approximately 78% of which appear only once. The sample was PBMCs or T cells enriched from blood (not recorded which). The clonotype comes from a man in his forties who had been exposed to COVID-19. The V and J genes are TRBV5-6 and TRBJ2-7; D is unresolved. CDR3 DNA sequence: TGTGCCAGCAGCTTATCAGGCTACGAGCAGTACTTC. Translation: CASSLSGYEQYF.